Listed below are T cell receptor beta chains from one sample, sequenced in a study of Graves' ophthalmopathy and Graves' hyperthyroidism. TCRdb re-derived calls from the multiplex PCR reads in MiXCR, one entry per CDR3 protein. Found here are roughly 60,000 distinct CDR3 sequences, roughly half of them singletons; the top ten hold 4.7%. What was sequenced was peripheral blood. These receptors came from an adult woman with Graves' ophthalmopathy. The CDR3 runs from the conserved cysteine through the conserved F or W. D genes are given only for firm matches. Not every row has a clone size; where given, it reads once, few, many or a size class.

clone_size | d_call | j_call | v_call | cdr3_aa | cdr3_nt
many | TRBD1 | TRBJ2-7 | TRBV2 | CASRGTGGPYEQYF | TGTGCCAGCAGAGGGACAGGGGGCCCCTACGAGCAGTACTTC
many | NA | TRBJ2-1 | TRBV14 | CASRPRTNDNEQFF | TGTGCCAGCAGACCAAGGACAAACGACAATGAGCAGTTCTTC
NA | NA | TRBJ2-7 | TRBV5-1 | CASSLGRERPEQYF | TGCGCCAGCAGCTTGGGTAGAGAGAGGCCCGAGCAGTACTTC
many | TRBD2 | TRBJ2-7 | TRBV7-9 | CASSLVLAGVNEQYF | TGTGCCAGCAGCTTAGTCCTAGCGGGAGTTAACGAGCAGTACTTC
many | NA | TRBJ1-3 | TRBV9 | CASSAISGNTIYF | TGTGCCAGCAGCGCCATCTCTGGAAACACCATATATTTT
NA | NA | TRBJ2-3 | TRBV5-1 | CASRQDSYNEQYF | TGCGCCAGCAGACAGGACAGTTACAATGAGCAGTATTTT
NA | TRBD2 | TRBJ2-1 | TRBV20-1 | CSADWTSGFYNEQFF | TGCAGTGCAGATTGGACTAGCGGATTTTACAATGAGCAGTTCTTC
many | NA | TRBJ2-7 | TRBV6-5 | CASTPRAGVNEQYF | TGTGCCAGCACCCCCCGGGCAGGGGTGAACGAGCAGTACTTC
NA | NA | TRBJ2-1 | TRBV7-6 | CASSPGTDEQFF | TGTGCCAGCAGCCCTGGTACGGATGAGCAGTTCTTC
medium-sized | TRBD1 | TRBJ2-2 | TRBV25-1 | CASSAGTGDTGELFF | TGTGCCAGCAGTGCCGGGACAGGGGACACCGGGGAGCTGTTTTTT
once | TRBD1 | TRBJ1-2 | TRBV19 | CASSPITGASYGYTF | TGTGCCAGTAGTCCCATTACAGGGGCGAGCTATGGCTACACCTTC
NA | NA | TRBJ2-1 | TRBV7-9 | CASSPPGAGIRTDTQFF | TGTGCCAGCAGCCCACCGGGGGCGGGGATCCGCACAGATACGCAGTTCTTC
many | NA | TRBJ2-3 | TRBV27 | CASSLSVTDTQYF | TGTGCCAGCAGTTTATCGGTAACAGATACGCAGTATTTT
NA | NA | TRBJ2-3 | TRBV19 | CASTSGGTDTQYF | TGTGCCAGTACCTCCGGGGGCACAGATACGCAGTATTTT
NA | TRBD2 | TRBJ2-1 | TRBV20-1 | CSARDLLAGGDYNEQFF | TGCAGTGCTAGAGATTTACTAGCGGGAGGGGACTACAATGAGCAGTTCTTC
NA | NA | TRBJ2-3 | TRBV6-1 | CASSLGGQQYF | TGTGCCAGCAGTCTGGGCGGGCAGCAGTATTTT
NA | NA | TRBJ1-3 | TRBV28 | CASSTPDRPSSGNTIYF | TGTGCCAGCAGTACCCCCGACAGACCAAGCTCTGGAAACACCATATATTTT
medium-sized | NA | TRBJ2-7 | TRBV20-1 | CSASPDRYEQYF | TGCAGTGCTAGTCCTGACCGGTACGAGCAGTACTTC
once | TRBD1 | TRBJ1-6 | TRBV9 | CASSVASGTDNSPLHF | TGTGCCAGCAGCGTAGCTAGCGGGACAGATAATTCACCCCTCCACTTT
NA | TRBD1 | TRBJ1-2 | TRBV20-1 | CSATVGQGKQGYTF | TGCAGTGCTACTGTAGGACAGGGGAAACAAGGCTACACCTTC
many | TRBD1 | TRBJ1-5 | TRBV20-1 | CSARPPTGVGNQPQHF | TGCAGTGCTAGACCCCCTACAGGGGTAGGCAATCAGCCCCAGCATTTT
once | NA | TRBJ1-4 | TRBV7-6 | CASKFGGVDEKLFF | TGTGCCAGCAAATTTGGTGGCGTCGATGAAAAACTGTTTTTT
NA | TRBD1 | TRBJ2-7 | TRBV2 | CASSWGQTSYEQYF | TGTGCCAGCAGTTGGGGACAGACAAGCTACGAGCAGTACTTC
many | NA | TRBJ1-1 | TRBV9 | CASSFSLGGDTEAFF | TGTGCCAGCAGCTTCTCGCTCGGGGGGGACACTGAAGCTTTCTTT
many | TRBD2 | TRBJ2-2 | TRBV5-1 | CASSLAGGPGTGELFF | TGCGCCAGCAGCCTAGCGGGAGGGCCGGGCACCGGGGAGCTGTTTTTT
once | TRBD2 | TRBJ2-7 | TRBV7-6 | CASSLNPSGREAYEQYF | TGTGCCAGCAGCTTAAACCCCAGCGGGAGGGAGGCCTACGAGCAGTACTTC
NA | NA | TRBJ2-7 | TRBV10-1 | CASSESSGANSYEQYF | TGCGCCAGCAGTGAGTCGTCAGGGGCTAATTCCTACGAGCAGTACTTC
few | TRBD1 | TRBJ2-7 | TRBV10-3 | CATKRQGMGEQYF | TGTGCCACCAAGCGACAGGGAATGGGTGAGCAGTACTTT
medium-sized | NA | TRBJ2-1 | TRBV24-1 | CATSALDSPDNEQFF | TGTGCCACCAGTGCCTTGGACAGCCCAGACAATGAGCAGTTCTTC
NA | NA | TRBJ1-1 | TRBV11-3 | CASSLERGNTEACF | TGTGCCAGCAGCTTGGAAAGGGGTAACACTGAAGCTTGCTTT
many | NA | TRBJ2-3 | TRBV12-3/TRBV12-4 | CASSWRQTSTDTQYF | TGTGCCAGCAGTTGGAGACAGACTAGCACAGATACGCAGTATTTT
NA | TRBD2 | TRBJ2-1 | TRBV6-1 | CASSEGPLAGVDNEQFF | TGTGCCAGCAGTGAAGGCCCCTTAGCGGGAGTTGATAATGAGCAGTTCTTC
NA | TRBD2 | TRBJ2-7 | TRBV20-1 | CSAPGRGPAYEQYF | TGCAGTGCTCCAGGGAGGGGTCCAGCTTACGAGCAGTACTTC